Below, 17 T cell receptor beta chains from the same sample are listed, as sequenced in a study of vaccination and CD4 T cells after COVID-19. The Oncomine TCR Beta short-read assay was what sequenced the DNA obtained from cultured CD4+ T cells. Each CDR3 protein gets one entry after TCRdb re-called the PCR reads with MiXCR. This sample carries around 5,000 distinct CDR3 sequences, over 30% of them seen once, and the ten largest clones take roughly 35%. Treatment meaning: roughly 10-day PBMC culture with coronavirus spike peptide pools or control peptides (ViraFEST assay). What these receptors recognize is not known. The sample in question was CD4+ T cells from blood, cultured in vitro, obtained after SARS-CoV-2 vaccination. The receptors originated from a human donor who had recovered from COVID-19.

The chain carries TRBV20-1 and TRBJ1-3; D is perhaps TRBD1 (6 bases). The CDR3 has 16 amino acids. Germline assignment: CDR1 DFQATT and CDR2 SNEGSKA (reference sequence). The V gene lost 2 bases and the J gene lost 0 bases, with 14 bases spanning the gap. The CDR3 region has the DNA TGCAGTGCTAGAAGAACCCAGGGGTCCTCTGGAAACACCATATATTTT. This codes for CSARRTQGSSGNTIYF.

The rearrangement uses TRBV6-2 or TRBV6-3 and TRBJ2-1; 13 nucleotides match TRBD2. Trimming at V came to 0 bases and at J to 3 bases, leaving 5 bases not matched to a gene. This CDR3 comprises 18 residues. Germline CDR1 is MNHEY and CDR2 is SVGEGT. CDR3 region: CASSYSRLAGGNYNEQFF. The CDR3 coding sequence is TGTGCCAGCAGTTACTCGAGACTAGCGGGGGGAAACTACAATGAGCAGTTCTTC.

Within the sample, this clonotype is medium-sized (0.01 to 0.1%). This chain uses TRBV24-1 with TRBJ2-2; no definite D call. The CDR3 covers 13 residues. The V end was cut by 3 bases, the J end by 4 bases, with 5 bases between. Germline lookup yields CDR1 KGHDR and CDR2 SFDVKD. CDR3: CATSDPPTGELFF. DNA of the CDR3: TGTGCCACCAGTGATCCCCCCACCGGGGAGCTGTTTTTT.

The chain carries TRBV19 and TRBJ2-5, with TRBD1 as a possible D gene (5 bases). V was trimmed by 5 bases and J by 1 base, leaving 8 bases between them. This CDR3 has 13 amino acids. The germline V gene encodes CDR1 LNHDA and CDR2 SQIVND (reference sequence). The CDR3 is CASSPDTQETQYF. As DNA, the CDR3 is TGTGCCAGTAGTCCGGACACCCAAGAGACCCAGTACTTC.

This chain connects TRBV5-4 to TRBJ2-7, with TRBD1 identical over 9 bases. After removal of 4 bases from V and 0 bases from J, the junction contained 8 bases not matched to a gene. The CDR3 loop spans 16 amino acids. Germline values: CDR1 SGHNT, CDR2 YYREEE (reference sequence). Written as DNA, the CDR3 is TGTGCCAGCAGCCCCGGGACAGGGAAGAGCTCCTACGAGCAGTACTTC. Translating gives CASSPGTGKSSYEQYF.

This clonotype appeared a single time. The V gene is TRBV6-1, the J gene TRBJ1-1; 9 bases are shared with TRBD1. This CDR3 comprises 17 residues. V was pared by 7 bases and J by 5 bases, with 17 bases of the junction left unmatched. Germline V gives CDR1 MNHNS, CDR2 SASEGT. The CDR3 loop is CASNQQGQGRGGTEAFF. Here the CDR3 DNA reads TGTGCCAGCAACCAACAAGGACAGGGGAGGGGTGGGACTGAAGCTTTCTTT.

This rearrangement joins TRBV20-1 to TRBJ1-5; D gene ambiguous. Germline CDR1 is DFQATT and CDR2 is SNEGSKA (reference sequence). The CDR3 has 12 residues. The V and J ends lost 5 bases and 5 bases respectively, with 10 bases between them. The CDR3 spells CSAEQTDQPQHF. CDR3 DNA sequence: TGCAGTGCTGAACAGACTGATCAGCCCCAGCATTTT.

The DNA of the CDR3 is TGCAGTGCTAGAGATCCGGCCAGGGCTAATGAGCAGTTCTTC. Translation: CSARDPARANEQFF. V and J are TRBV20-1 and TRBJ2-1, with D possibly being TRBD1 (5 bases). Germline CDR1 reads DFQATT; CDR2 reads SNEGSKA (reference sequence). Trimming took off 0 bases at V and 7 bases at J, with 13 bases between the two ends. The CDR3 has 14 amino acids.

The V gene is TRBV4-3, the J gene TRBJ2-7; 9 bases fit TRBD1. The CDR3 is 14 amino acids. Germline CDR1 LGHNA, CDR2 YSLEER. Unmatched junction bases numbered 3, after V lost 0 bases and J lost 6 bases. CDR3 in DNA: TGCGCCAGCAGCCAAGAGGGACAGGGCTCCGAGCAGTACTTC. Encoded protein: CASSQEGQGSEQYF.

V gene TRBV7-3 combines with J gene TRBJ2-3; 15 nucleotides align to TRBD2. Germline V gene lookup returns CDR1 SGHTA and CDR2 FQGTGA. The V and J ends lost 5 bases and 3 bases, in that order; junction bases with no gene match: 12. The CDR3 runs 19 residues. CDR3 DNA sequence: TGTGCCAGCAGCCCTGGACCGGGACTAGCGGGAGGCGGTACAGATACGCAGTATTTT. It is translated as CASSPGPGLAGGGTDTQYF.

The chain is built from TRBV6-1 and TRBJ2-5; 12 bases align to TRBD2. The CDR3 loop spans 18 amino acids. J lost 1 base, V lost 6 bases, and 12 bases had no gene match. Germline V gives CDR1 MNHNS, CDR2 SASEGT. This chain's CDR3 is CASRRGLAGRISQETQYF. CDR3 nucleotide sequence: TGTGCCAGCAGGAGGGGACTAGCGGGTCGAATATCCCAAGAGACCCAGTACTTC.

The rearrangement uses TRBV6-5 and TRBJ2-2; D remains ambiguous. Looked up from germline, CDR1 is MNHEY and CDR2 is SVGAGI. V was cut by 2 bases and J by 5 bases, with 6 bases left in between. This CDR3 spans 13 amino acids. The CDR3, as DNA: TGTGCCAGCAGTTACGGGCTTACCGGGGAGCTGTTTTTT. As protein: CASSYGLTGELFF.

CDR3 in amino acids: CASSFSAPTAMGDTEAFF. Written as DNA, the CDR3 is TGTGCCAGCAGCTTTAGTGCCCCGACCGCTATGGGGGACACTGAAGCTTTCTTT. This sequence joins TRBV7-6 and TRBJ1-1, with D perhaps TRBD1 (5 bases). The CDR3 has 18 residues. Germline CDR1 SGHVS, CDR2 FNYEAQ. V lost 3 bases and J 3 bases, leaving 23 bases between the germline ends.

V usage is TRBV20-1 and J usage is TRBJ1-5; 9 positions match TRBD1. The V gene end was trimmed by 0 bases and the J gene end by 6 bases; junction bases not matched to a gene: 3. Germline CDR1 DFQATT, CDR2 SNEGSKA (reference sequence). CDR3 size: 14 residues. The CDR3 nucleotides are TGCAGTGCTAGAGAGGGGACAGGGATTCAGCCCCAGCATTTT. Its translation: CSAREGTGIQPQHF.

V gene TRBV12-3 or TRBV12-4 combines with J gene TRBJ1-1; D call uncertain. The V end was cut by 2 bases, the J end by 5 bases, with 3 bases between. The CDR3 covers 11 residues. The CDR3 region is CASSLRTEAFF. The CDR3 region has the DNA TGTGCCAGCAGTTTAAGGACTGAAGCTTTCTTT.

This chain joins TRBV7-3 and TRBJ2-1; 8 nucleotides agree with TRBD2. The CDR3 consists of 15 residues. V was pared by 3 bases and J by 10 bases, with 11 bases of the junction left unmatched. CDR1 is SGHTA, CDR2 FQGTGA, per germline. The DNA of the CDR3 is TGTGCCAGCAGCTTTATAATAGCGGGAATAAGGGAGCAGTTCTTC. Its translation is CASSFIIAGIREQFF.

This clonotype was counted a few times. The CDR3 nucleotides are TGTGCCAGCAGTCCAATACAGGGCATTATGCCCCAGCATTTT. Protein: CASSPIQGIMPQHF. The chain has TRBV7-8 and TRBJ1-5; a possible D gene is TRBD1 (6 bases). Germline lookup yields CDR1 SGHVS and CDR2 FQNEAQ. V lost 6 bases to trimming and J lost 9 bases, with 18 bases between them. This CDR3 has 14 amino acids.